This TCR beta chain comes out of a study of CD8+CD57+ T cells in acquired aplastic anemia listed by TCRdb under 2018. Study-wide context: Extracted DNA from sorted CD4+ and CD8+ cells averaged around 3.3 ug, ranging from roughly 0.2 to 30 ug. CD8+CD57+ expansion was defined as a frequency above the mean frequency observed in healthy subjects.

Genomic DNA served as template for TCR beta VDJ combination and CDR3 sequence profiling. An Illumina HiSeq 2000 was the platform used for TCR repertoire sequencing. The authors' pipeline ran thus. Repertoires were assessed using TRBV/TRBJ rearrangement plots, CDR3 size and DJ length profiles, and Simpson's diversity index. The immunodominant clone was defined as the most abundant DNA sequence in deep sequencing data. CDR3 amino acid sequences were screened for sharing across subjects and were compared with published repertoires and the VDJdb database. The public reads were quality trimmed at Q25 with fastp and then assembled into clones with MiXCR by TCRdb, keeping productive beta chains. Records with the same CDR3 protein are collapsed into one entry carrying the most frequent genes and DNA. Here the V and J calls rest on TCRdb's processing, not on the authors' analysis. The table for this sample lists about 160,000 distinct CDR3 sequences; around half of them were counted only once. The ten largest make up 30% to 40% of the sample.

This clonotype was observed many times. This receptor's antigen is unknown. Per-nucleotide qualities are absent, and no much larger clonotype sits a single base away. CDR1 and CDR2 are drawn from the germline V gene: LGHNA, YNFKEQ. V is shortened by 4 bases, J by 0 bases, and the region joining them spans 13 bases. CDR3 length: 16 amino acids, cysteine to phenylalanine. The retained sequence is limited to the CDR3, 48 bases, with the frame set at the first base. Patients chosen for sequencing had shown expansion of CD8+CD57+ cells by flow cytometry. All patients had severe acquired aplastic anemia diagnosed by International Study of Aplastic Anemia and Agranulocytosis and Camitta criteria. Patients had received no therapy at the time of blood sampling. The study deep-sequenced TCR repertoires of sorted CD4+ and CD8+ blood T cells from severe aplastic anemia patients and healthy subjects. Patients were enrolled under clinicaltrials.gov protocols 00001620, 01623167, 00001397, 00071045, 00081523 and 00961064 in the USA. Ficoll-Paque density gradient centrifugation was used to isolate peripheral blood mononuclear cells. Before DNA was extracted, CD4+ and CD8+ T cells were sorted using either FACS or magnetic beads.

Study-wide findings and limitations: CD8+ Simpson's diversity did not differ significantly between patients and healthy controls (P=0.060). Roughly 29 CD8+ CDR3 sequences were found to be shared between patients and controls, but these sequences appeared to be highly expressed in patients and within the immunodominant clones of the patients.

The chain is assembled from TRBV4-2 and TRBJ2-1; the D gene is perhaps TRBD1, on 5 matching bases. The clonotype originates from a human donor with aplastic anemia. The sample taken for sequencing was sorted CD4+, CD8+, or CD8+CD57+ T cells (not recorded which) from PBMCs. The CDR3: CASSPTRQSSYNEQFF. In nucleotides, the sequence is TGTGCCAGCAGCCCAACGAGACAGAGCTCCTACAATGAGCAGTTCTTC.